Listed below are T cell receptor beta chains from one sample, sequenced in a study of shared clonotypes between healthy human individuals. Sequencing used immunoSEQ multiplex PCR; TCRdb keeps in-frame clones, though not all of them. The sample consists of about 2.4 million clones, under 95% of them appearing once. Sequenced sample: naive CD4+ T cells from PBMCs. These receptors all stem from a man in his late teens or twenties in good health. Some clones in this sample may be carry-over from other donors' samples. The CDR3 runs from the conserved cysteine through the conserved F or W. A D gene is named only where the DNA matches it firmly. Only part of the rows carry a size: once, few, many, or a class if the clone is expanded.

clone_size: -; d_call: -; j_call: TRBJ2-7; v_call: TRBV28; cdr3_nt: TGTGCCAGCAACCCAGGGCGGATGGTGACCGAGCAGTACTTC; cdr3_aa: CASNPGRMVTEQYF
clone_size: -; d_call: TRBD1; j_call: TRBJ2-7; v_call: TRBV5-1; cdr3_nt: TGCGCCAGCAGCTTGGGGGCGGAGGGACAGGGCTCCTACGAGCAGTACTTC; cdr3_aa: CASSLGAEGQGSYEQYF
clone_size: -; d_call: -; j_call: TRBJ1-6; v_call: TRBV30; cdr3_nt: TGTGCCTGGAGCGCGGGACATGGGAATTCACCCCTCCACTTT; cdr3_aa: CAWSAGHGNSPLHF
clone_size: -; d_call: -; j_call: TRBJ2-7; v_call: TRBV6-6; cdr3_nt: TGTGCCAGCAGTTACCCAGGACAGCTTAAACCCTACGAGCAGTACTTC; cdr3_aa: CASSYPGQLKPYEQYF
clone_size: -; d_call: -; j_call: TRBJ1-1; v_call: TRBV5-1; cdr3_nt: TGCGCCAGCAGCCCGGTTAGGGGAAGGGGCACTGAAGCTTTCTTT; cdr3_aa: CASSPVRGRGTEAFF
clone_size: once; d_call: -; j_call: TRBJ2-7; v_call: TRBV7-9; cdr3_nt: TGTGCCAGCAGCCTCGTTGCGGGCGAGCAGTACTTC; cdr3_aa: CASSLVAGEQYF
clone_size: -; d_call: TRBD1; j_call: TRBJ1-5; v_call: TRBV27; cdr3_nt: TGTGCCAGCAGTCTTTCGACAGGGGTCGGTCAGCCCCAGCATTTT; cdr3_aa: CASSLSTGVGQPQHF
clone_size: -; d_call: TRBD1; j_call: TRBJ1-1; v_call: TRBV6-7; cdr3_nt: TGTGCCAGCAGTTTCTCAACAGGGGAGAACACTGAAGCTTTCTTT; cdr3_aa: CASSFSTGENTEAFF
clone_size: -; d_call: -; j_call: TRBJ2-4; v_call: TRBV18; cdr3_nt: TGTGCCAGCTCACCAGGGGCGGGACCCAAAAACATTCAGTACTTC; cdr3_aa: CASSPGAGPKNIQYF
clone_size: once; d_call: TRBD1; j_call: TRBJ2-7; v_call: TRBV28; cdr3_nt: TGTGCCAGCAGTTTTGGTACAGGGGGCTACGAGCAGTACTTC; cdr3_aa: CASSFGTGGYEQYF
clone_size: -; d_call: TRBD1; j_call: TRBJ1-1; v_call: TRBV7-8; cdr3_nt: TGTGCCAGCAGCTTCCTGGGACAGGGGAACACTGAAGCTTTCTTT; cdr3_aa: CASSFLGQGNTEAFF
clone_size: -; d_call: -; j_call: TRBJ2-7; v_call: TRBV10-3; cdr3_nt: TGTGCCATCAGTGAAAGGTCAGCAGGGGTGACACCCTTCCCCTTC; cdr3_aa: CAISERSAGVTPFPF
clone_size: -; d_call: TRBD1; j_call: TRBJ2-1; v_call: TRBV18; cdr3_nt: TGTGCCAGCTCACTTACGGGACAGGGGTACAATGAGCAGTTCTTC; cdr3_aa: CASSLTGQGYNEQFF
clone_size: few; d_call: -; j_call: TRBJ1-1; v_call: TRBV19; cdr3_nt: TGTGCCAGTAGGAATCGGGACTTCACTGAAGCTTTCTTT; cdr3_aa: CASRNRDFTEAFF
clone_size: -; d_call: -; j_call: TRBJ2-7; v_call: TRBV18; cdr3_nt: TGTGCCAGCTCACCGGGCGTCCAAACCTACGAGCAGTACTTC; cdr3_aa: CASSPGVQTYEQYF
clone_size: -; d_call: -; j_call: TRBJ1-2; v_call: TRBV19; cdr3_nt: TGTGCCAGTACCGACCGGGACGGACTTAACTATGGCTACACCTTC; cdr3_aa: CASTDRDGLNYGYTF
clone_size: -; d_call: -; j_call: TRBJ2-1; v_call: TRBV5-1; cdr3_nt: TGCGCCAGCAGCCCATTAAGGGCCTTTTCAGTGGGGTACAATGAGCAGTTCTTC; cdr3_aa: CASSPLRAFSVGYNEQFF
clone_size: -; d_call: -; j_call: TRBJ1-2; v_call: TRBV19; cdr3_nt: TGTGCCAGTAGTATCTACTCGGGTGATGGCTACACCTTC; cdr3_aa: CASSIYSGDGYTF
clone_size: few; d_call: -; j_call: TRBJ2-7; v_call: TRBV7-3; cdr3_nt: TGTGCCAGCAGCTCCGGCCAAGTGTCCTACGAGCAGTACTTC; cdr3_aa: CASSSGQVSYEQYF
clone_size: once; d_call: TRBD2; j_call: TRBJ2-1; v_call: TRBV10-3; cdr3_nt: TGTGCCATCAGTGCGACTAGCGGGAGGGGATACAATGAGCAGTTCTTC; cdr3_aa: CAISATSGRGYNEQFF
clone_size: -; d_call: -; j_call: TRBJ2-1; v_call: TRBV6-5; cdr3_nt: TGTGCCAGCAGTTACGTCGGTGAGCAGTTCTTC; cdr3_aa: CASSYVGEQFF
clone_size: -; d_call: -; j_call: TRBJ2-1; v_call: TRBV4-2; cdr3_nt: TGTGCCAGCAGCCAACTACTAGCCAATGAGCAGTTCTTC; cdr3_aa: CASSQLLANEQFF
clone_size: -; d_call: TRBD1; j_call: TRBJ2-1; v_call: TRBV7-9; cdr3_nt: TGTGCCAGCACCCGCGACAGGGGCCCCTACAATGAGCAGTTCTTC; cdr3_aa: CASTRDRGPYNEQFF
clone_size: -; d_call: -; j_call: TRBJ2-7; v_call: TRBV6-5; cdr3_nt: TGTGCCAGCAGTTACTCGGGGGGGCGAGGGCCCTACGAGCAGTACTTC; cdr3_aa: CASSYSGGRGPYEQYF
clone_size: once; d_call: -; j_call: TRBJ1-5; v_call: TRBV18; cdr3_nt: TGTGCCAGCTCTCGGGACACGGTGAGTCAGCCCCAGCATTTT; cdr3_aa: CASSRDTVSQPQHF
clone_size: -; d_call: TRBD1; j_call: TRBJ2-5; v_call: TRBV11-2; cdr3_nt: TGTGCCAGCAGCTCCACAACAGGGGCGGTAGAGACCCAGTACTTC; cdr3_aa: CASSSTTGAVETQYF
clone_size: -; d_call: -; j_call: TRBJ2-5; v_call: TRBV6-1; cdr3_nt: TGTGCCAGCAGTGCCGGACAGGGAAGAATCAGCGGGAGAGGAGAGACCCAGTACTTC; cdr3_aa: CASSAGQGRISGRGETQYF
clone_size: once; d_call: -; j_call: TRBJ2-5; v_call: TRBV27; cdr3_nt: TGTGCCAGCAGTTCCTATCCGGGACACCCGGGGACCCAGTACTTC; cdr3_aa: CASSSYPGHPGTQYF
clone_size: -; d_call: -; j_call: TRBJ1-1; v_call: TRBV5-1; cdr3_nt: TGCGCCAGCAGCTTGAATCAGGGGTTGAGCACTGAAGCTTTCTTT; cdr3_aa: CASSLNQGLSTEAFF
clone_size: -; d_call: -; j_call: TRBJ1-4; v_call: TRBV19; cdr3_nt: TGTGCCTGTAGGGCAGTACCGGATGAAAAACTGTTTTTT; cdr3_aa: CACRAVPDEKLFF
clone_size: -; d_call: TRBD2; j_call: TRBJ2-7; v_call: TRBV7-2; cdr3_nt: TGTGCCAGCAGCTTAGCGGGAGGCGGGAGCGCCTACGAGCAGTACTTC; cdr3_aa: CASSLAGGGSAYEQYF
clone_size: -; d_call: TRBD2; j_call: TRBJ2-5; v_call: TRBV28; cdr3_nt: TGTGCCAGCAGTATAGCGGGAGAGACCCAGTACTTC; cdr3_aa: CASSIAGETQYF
clone_size: -; d_call: -; j_call: TRBJ2-7; v_call: TRBV7-5; cdr3_nt: TGTGCCAGAAACGCGGCACCAGGGGTTTTTAGGGGTGGCTCCTACGAGCAGTACTTC; cdr3_aa: CARNAAPGVFRGGSYEQYF
clone_size: once; d_call: TRBD2; j_call: TRBJ2-7; v_call: TRBV30; cdr3_nt: TGTGCCTGGAGTGTACCGACTAGCGTGGCCTACGAGCAGTACTTC; cdr3_aa: CAWSVPTSVAYEQYF
clone_size: once; d_call: TRBD2; j_call: TRBJ2-5; v_call: TRBV11-2; cdr3_nt: TGTGCCAGCAGCGCATATCGACGTTTAGCGGGGCCCCAAGAGACCCAGTACTTC; cdr3_aa: CASSAYRRLAGPQETQYF
clone_size: -; d_call: -; j_call: TRBJ2-5; v_call: TRBV18; cdr3_nt: TGTGCCAGCTCACGAGACCAGAAGGTAGCGGAAGAGACCCAGTACTTC; cdr3_aa: CASSRDQKVAEETQYF
clone_size: -; d_call: -; j_call: TRBJ1-4; v_call: TRBV4-2; cdr3_nt: TGTGCCAGCAGCCAAGATCCGGCTACGGGCCGGTTTGGGAAACTGTTTTTT; cdr3_aa: CASSQDPATGRFGKLFF
clone_size: -; d_call: -; j_call: TRBJ1-1; v_call: TRBV18; cdr3_nt: TGTGCCAGCTCAGTTGGGACTGAAGCTTTCTTT; cdr3_aa: CASSVGTEAFF
clone_size: -; d_call: TRBD2; j_call: TRBJ2-5; v_call: TRBV5-1; cdr3_nt: TGCGCCAGCAGCTCCCTATCCGGGACTAAGGTCTTAGGTGGCCAAGAGACCCAGTACTTC; cdr3_aa: CASSSLSGTKVLGGQETQYF
clone_size: -; d_call: -; j_call: TRBJ1-1; v_call: TRBV7-2; cdr3_nt: TGTGCCAGCAGCTTAAGGATGGGGGAGACTGAAGCTTTCTTT; cdr3_aa: CASSLRMGETEAFF
clone_size: -; d_call: -; j_call: TRBJ2-7; v_call: TRBV28; cdr3_nt: TGTGCCAGCCAACAACCGGGGTCGATAAAAAACGAGCAGTACTTC; cdr3_aa: CASQQPGSIKNEQYF
clone_size: -; d_call: TRBD1; j_call: TRBJ1-1; v_call: TRBV27; cdr3_nt: TGTGCCAGCAGTCCCGGACAGGGCATATCAAGGACTGAAGCTTTCTTT; cdr3_aa: CASSPGQGISRTEAFF
clone_size: once; d_call: TRBD1; j_call: TRBJ2-1; v_call: TRBV5-1; cdr3_nt: TGCGCCAGCAGCGCCAGAGGGGGCGACAGCTCCTACAATGAGCAGTTCTTC; cdr3_aa: CASSARGGDSSYNEQFF
clone_size: -; d_call: -; j_call: TRBJ1-5; v_call: TRBV6-1; cdr3_nt: TGTGCCAGCAGTGAAGCCGGGGGGTTCGATCAGCCCCAGCATTTT; cdr3_aa: CASSEAGGFDQPQHF
clone_size: -; d_call: -; j_call: TRBJ1-1; v_call: TRBV7-9; cdr3_nt: TGTGCCAGCAGCTTACAGGGAGGGCACACTGAAGCTTTCTTT; cdr3_aa: CASSLQGGHTEAFF
clone_size: -; d_call: -; j_call: TRBJ2-3; v_call: TRBV5-1; cdr3_nt: TGCGCCAGCAGCGGATTCCTCGGGGATACGCAGTATTTT; cdr3_aa: CASSGFLGDTQYF
clone_size: -; d_call: -; j_call: TRBJ2-7; v_call: TRBV4-1; cdr3_nt: TGCGCCAGCAGCCCCGATCGGGGTAGCGAGCAGTACTTC; cdr3_aa: CASSPDRGSEQYF